This T cell receptor beta chain was retrieved from a study of blood T cell repertoires in COVID-19. Study summary: There were acute and convalescent COVID-19 samples, and they came from the United States, Italy and Spain.

The CDR3 runs 17 residues. Germline CDR1 reads SGHDT; CDR2 reads YYEEEE. J lost 7 bases, V lost 4 bases, and 12 bases had no gene match. The table came from immunoSEQ multiplex PCR; TCRdb's copy has only in-frame clones and leaves some out. Of approximately 230,000 clones listed, roughly 87% are singletons. The gene calls are TRBV5-6 and TRBJ1-6, with 9 bases aligning to TRBD1. The receptor was isolated from a man aged 18 to 29 with active or convalescent COVID-19. Material for sequencing was peripheral blood. The CDR3 here is CASSKYWTGEGNSPLHF. Written as DNA, the CDR3 is TGTGCCAGCAGCAAATACTGGACAGGGGAAGGCAATTCACCCCTCCACTTT.